Listed here is a single T cell receptor beta chain. Sequenced by immunoSEQ multiplex PCR; TCRdb stores in-frame clones only, minus some. Among roughly 76,000 clones, 75% to 95% were seen once, and the ten largest hold approximately 0.89%. This specimen belongs to a study of PD-L1 blockade in urothelial cancer. CDR1 is MNHNS and CDR2 is SASEGT in the germline V gene. The ends lost 0 bases at V and 7 bases at J; junction bases unmatched: 12. CDR3 length: 17 residues. The time point is: peripheral blood 6 weeks after treatment start. This specimen was PBMCs, taken around atezolizumab (anti-PD-L1) treatment. The sequence was obtained from an elderly woman with urothelial cancer. The rearrangement joins TRBV6-1 to TRBJ2-3; 8 bases map to TRBD2. CDR3 bases: TGTGCCAGCAGTGAAGCGCTGCGGGGGGCGCTTGGGAATACGCAGTATTTT. Its protein product is CASSEALRGALGNTQYF.